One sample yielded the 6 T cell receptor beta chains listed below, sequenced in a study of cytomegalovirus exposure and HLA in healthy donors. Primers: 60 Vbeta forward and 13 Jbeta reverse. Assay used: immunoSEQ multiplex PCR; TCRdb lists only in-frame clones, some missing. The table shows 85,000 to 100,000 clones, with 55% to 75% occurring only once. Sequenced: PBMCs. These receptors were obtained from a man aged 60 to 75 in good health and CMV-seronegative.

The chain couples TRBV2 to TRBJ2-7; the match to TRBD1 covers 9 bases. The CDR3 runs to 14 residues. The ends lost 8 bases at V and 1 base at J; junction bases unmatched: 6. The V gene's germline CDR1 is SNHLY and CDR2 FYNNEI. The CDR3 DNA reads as TGTGCCAGCGGCCGGACAGGGGAATCCTACGAGCAGTACTTC. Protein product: CASGRTGESYEQYF.

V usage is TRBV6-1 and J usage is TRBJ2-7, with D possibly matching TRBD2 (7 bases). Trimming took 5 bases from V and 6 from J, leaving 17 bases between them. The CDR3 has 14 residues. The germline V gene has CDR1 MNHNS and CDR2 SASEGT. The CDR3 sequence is CASSPGGRYSEQYF. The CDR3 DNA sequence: TGTGCCAGCAGTCCGGGGGGCCGTTACTCCGAGCAGTACTTC.

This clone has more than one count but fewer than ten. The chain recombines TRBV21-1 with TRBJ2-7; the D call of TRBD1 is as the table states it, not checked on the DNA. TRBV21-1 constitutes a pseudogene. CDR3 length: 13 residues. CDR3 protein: CASSKEGAYEQYF. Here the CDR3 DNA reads TGTGCCAGCAGCAAAGAGGGGGCCTACGAGCAGTACTTC.

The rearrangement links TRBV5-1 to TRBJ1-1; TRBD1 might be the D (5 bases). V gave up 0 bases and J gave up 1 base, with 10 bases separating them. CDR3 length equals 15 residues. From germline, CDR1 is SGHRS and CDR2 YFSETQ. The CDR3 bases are TGCGCCAGCAGCTTGGTCGGGGGGAGGAACACTGAAGCTTTCTTT. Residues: CASSLVGGRNTEAFF.

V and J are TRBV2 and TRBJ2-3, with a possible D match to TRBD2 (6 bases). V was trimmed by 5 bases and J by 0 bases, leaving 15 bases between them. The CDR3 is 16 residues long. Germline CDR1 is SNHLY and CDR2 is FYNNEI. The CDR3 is CASSWRDFTSTDTQYF. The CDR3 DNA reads TGTGCCAGCAGTTGGAGGGACTTTACTAGCACAGATACGCAGTATTTT.

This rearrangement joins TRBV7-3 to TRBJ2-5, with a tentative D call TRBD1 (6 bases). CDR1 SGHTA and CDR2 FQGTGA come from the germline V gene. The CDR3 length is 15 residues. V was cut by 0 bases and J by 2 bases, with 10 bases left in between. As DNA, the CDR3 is TGTGCCAGCAGCTTAACGGATACAGGGCAAGAGACCCAGTACTTC. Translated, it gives CASSLTDTGQETQYF.